Included here is one T cell receptor beta chain sequence, with context. Across fewer than 25 US areas, participants ranged in age from roughly 18 to 95 years. The study assigned cohorts using participant-reported clinical history. The sample comes from a study of blood T cell repertoires in COVID-19. Study summary: Nucleic acid was either cDNA or gDNA, and it came from T cells, B-cell-depleted T cells, or PBMCs.

Assay: immunoSEQ multiplex PCR; the TCRdb copy retains only in-frame clones and omits some. The sample lists under 200,000 clones; about 85% were seen once. Input material: PBMCs or T cells enriched from blood (not recorded which). The clonotype was recovered from a woman aged 40 to 50 with acute COVID-19.

The CDR3 coding sequence is TGTGCCAGCAGCCGACGACTAGCGGGCTCTGGGAGCTCCTACAATGAGCAGTTCTTC. This encodes CASSRRLAGSGSSYNEQFF. The chain uses TRBV9 and TRBJ2-1; 10 bases map to TRBD2. Germline loops: CDR1 SGDLS, CDR2 YYNGEE. The CDR3 covers 19 residues. V lost 4 bases, J lost 0 bases, and 13 bases stayed unmatched.